The source of this T cell receptor (delta chain) is a study of gamma-delta chains in newborns, infants, children. TCRdb re-identified clones in the reads via CATT. This repertoire shows 2,000 or so delta-chain clones, less than 1.2% found once; its top ten account for over 12%. The CDR3 has 14 residues. Germline CDR1 and CDR2: GEAIGNYY and EKD. J was trimmed by 4 bases and V by 3 bases; bases with no gene match: 4. Note on this clone: The protein that TCRdb holds for this DNA derives from a much larger clone and differs from the translated DNA at residue 5, which likely indicates a read error; the protein shown here is translated from the DNA.

The origin of this receptor is a child who was a newborn, infant or young child, either healthy, febrile or measles-vaccinated (not recorded which). The sample consisted of blood. The chain couples TRDV2 to TRDJ2, with 7 bases matching TRDD3. The DNA of the CDR3 is TGTGCCTGTGACGCCTGGGGGCCGACAGCACAACTCTTCTTT. Its translation is CACDAWGPTAQLFF.